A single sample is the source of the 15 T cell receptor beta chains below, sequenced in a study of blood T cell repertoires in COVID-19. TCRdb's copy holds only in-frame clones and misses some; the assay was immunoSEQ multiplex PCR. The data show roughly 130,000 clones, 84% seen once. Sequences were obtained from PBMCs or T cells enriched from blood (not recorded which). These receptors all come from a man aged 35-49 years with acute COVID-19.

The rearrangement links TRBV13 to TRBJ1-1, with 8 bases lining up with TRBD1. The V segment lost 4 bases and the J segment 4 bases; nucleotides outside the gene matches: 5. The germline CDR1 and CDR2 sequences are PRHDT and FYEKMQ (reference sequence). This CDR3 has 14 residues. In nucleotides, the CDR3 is TGTGCCAGCAGCTCGACAGGGGCGGCCACTGAAGCTTTCTTT. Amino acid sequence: CASSSTGAATEAFF.

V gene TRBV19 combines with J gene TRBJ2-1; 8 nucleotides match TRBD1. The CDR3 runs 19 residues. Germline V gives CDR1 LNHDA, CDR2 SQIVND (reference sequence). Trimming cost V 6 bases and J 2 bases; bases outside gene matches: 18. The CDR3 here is CASRKGGTGSGGTYNEQFF. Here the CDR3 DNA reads TGTGCCAGTAGAAAGGGCGGGACAGGCAGTGGGGGGACCTACAATGAGCAGTTCTTC.

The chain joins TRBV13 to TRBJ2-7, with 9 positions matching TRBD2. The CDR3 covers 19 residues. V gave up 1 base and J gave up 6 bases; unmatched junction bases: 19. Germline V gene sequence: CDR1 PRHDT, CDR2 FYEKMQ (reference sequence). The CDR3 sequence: CASSLVGGSFLREGREQYF. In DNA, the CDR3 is TGTGCCAGCAGCTTAGTCGGGGGGTCGTTTCTGCGGGAGGGTCGCGAGCAGTACTTC.

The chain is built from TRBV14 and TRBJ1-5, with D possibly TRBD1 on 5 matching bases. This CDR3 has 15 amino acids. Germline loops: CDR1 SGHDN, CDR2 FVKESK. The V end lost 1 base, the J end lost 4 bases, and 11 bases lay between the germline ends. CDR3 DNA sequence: TGTGCCAGCAGCCAAGGTCGGGGGAGGAATCAGCCCCAGCATTTT. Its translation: CASSQGRGRNQPQHF. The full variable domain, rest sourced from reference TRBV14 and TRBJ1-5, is EAGVTQFPSHSVIEKGQTVTLRCDPISGHDNLYWYRRVMGKEIKFLLHFVKESKQDESGMPNNRFLAERTGGTYSTLKVQPAELEDSGVYFCASSQGRGRNQPQHFGDGTRLSIL.

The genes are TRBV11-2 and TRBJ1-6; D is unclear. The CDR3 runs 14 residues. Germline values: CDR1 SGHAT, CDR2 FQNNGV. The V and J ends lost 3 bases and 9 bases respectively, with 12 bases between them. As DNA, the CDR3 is TGTGCCAGCAGCTTCCGGGAGATCTCTTCACCCCTCCACTTT. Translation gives CASSFREISSPLHF. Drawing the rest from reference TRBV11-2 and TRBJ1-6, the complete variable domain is EAGVAQSPRYKIIEKRQSVAFWCNPISGHATLYWYQQILGQGPKLLIQFQNNGVVDDSQLPKDRFSAERLKGVDSTLKIQPAKLEDSAVYLCASSFREISSPLHFGNGTRLTVT.

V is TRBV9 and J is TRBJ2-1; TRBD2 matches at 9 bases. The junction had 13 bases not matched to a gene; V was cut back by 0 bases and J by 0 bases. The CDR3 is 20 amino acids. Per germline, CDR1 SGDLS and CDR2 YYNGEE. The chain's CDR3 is CASSVATPGLASLSYNEQFF. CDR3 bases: TGTGCCAGCAGCGTAGCTACGCCGGGACTAGCAAGTCTCTCCTACAATGAGCAGTTCTTC. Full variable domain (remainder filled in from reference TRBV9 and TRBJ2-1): DSGVTQTPKHLITATGQRVTLRCSPRSGDLSVYWYQQSLDQGLQFLIQYYNGEERAKGNILERFSAQQFPDLHSELNLSSLELGDSALYFCASSVATPGLASLSYNEQFFGPGTRLTVL.

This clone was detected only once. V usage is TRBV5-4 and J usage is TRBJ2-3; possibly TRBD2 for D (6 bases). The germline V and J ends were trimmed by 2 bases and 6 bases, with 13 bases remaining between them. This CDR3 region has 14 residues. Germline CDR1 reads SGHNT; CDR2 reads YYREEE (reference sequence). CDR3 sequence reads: CASSFGLLPDTQYF. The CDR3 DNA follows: TGTGCCAGCAGCTTTGGACTACTTCCCGATACGCAGTATTTT.

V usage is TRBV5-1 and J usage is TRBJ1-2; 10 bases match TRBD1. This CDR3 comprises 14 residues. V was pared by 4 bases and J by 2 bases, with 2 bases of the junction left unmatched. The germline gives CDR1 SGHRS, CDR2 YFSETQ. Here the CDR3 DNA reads TGCGCCAGCAGCATGGACAGGGGGAACTATGGCTACACCTTC. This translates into CASSMDRGNYGYTF.

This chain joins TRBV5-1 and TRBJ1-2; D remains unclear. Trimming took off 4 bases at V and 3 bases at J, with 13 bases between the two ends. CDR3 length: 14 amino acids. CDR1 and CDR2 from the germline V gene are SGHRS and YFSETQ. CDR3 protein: CASSGRQADYGYTF. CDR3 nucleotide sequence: TGCGCCAGCAGCGGCAGACAAGCTGACTATGGCTACACCTTC.

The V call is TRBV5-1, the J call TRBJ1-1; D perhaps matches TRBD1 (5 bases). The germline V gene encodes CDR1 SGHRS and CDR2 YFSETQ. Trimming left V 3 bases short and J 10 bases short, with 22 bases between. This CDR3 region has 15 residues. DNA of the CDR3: TGCGCCAGCAGCTCCGGGACCGCGGGGCAGAGAGCAGCTTTCTTT. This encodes CASSSGTAGQRAAFF.

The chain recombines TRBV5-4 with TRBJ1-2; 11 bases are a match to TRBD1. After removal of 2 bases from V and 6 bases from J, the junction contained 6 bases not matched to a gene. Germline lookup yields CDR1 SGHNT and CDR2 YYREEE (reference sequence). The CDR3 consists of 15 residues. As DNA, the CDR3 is TGTGCCAGCAGCTTAGGGACAGGGGGGGGTGATGGCTACACCTTC. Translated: CASSLGTGGGDGYTF.

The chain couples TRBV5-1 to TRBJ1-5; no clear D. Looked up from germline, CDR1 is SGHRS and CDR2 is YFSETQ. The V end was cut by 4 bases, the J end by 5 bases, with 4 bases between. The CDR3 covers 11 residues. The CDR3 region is CASSPDQPQHF. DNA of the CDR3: TGCGCCAGCAGCCCGGATCAGCCCCAGCATTTT.

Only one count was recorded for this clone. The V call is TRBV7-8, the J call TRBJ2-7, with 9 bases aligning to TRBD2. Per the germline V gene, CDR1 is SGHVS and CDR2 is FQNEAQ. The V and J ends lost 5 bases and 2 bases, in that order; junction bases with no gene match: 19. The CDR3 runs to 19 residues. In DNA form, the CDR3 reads TGTGCCAGCAGCAGACCGGGACTAGCTTCGGATTCGGGCCCCTACGAGCAGTACTTC. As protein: CASSRPGLASDSGPYEQYF.

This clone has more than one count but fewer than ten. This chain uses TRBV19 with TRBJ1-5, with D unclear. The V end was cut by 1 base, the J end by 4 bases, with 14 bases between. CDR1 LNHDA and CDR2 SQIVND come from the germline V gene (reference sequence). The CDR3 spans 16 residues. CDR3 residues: CASSIVPSGGNQPQHF. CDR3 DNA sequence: TGTGCCAGTAGTATAGTCCCTTCCGGAGGGAATCAGCCCCAGCATTTT.

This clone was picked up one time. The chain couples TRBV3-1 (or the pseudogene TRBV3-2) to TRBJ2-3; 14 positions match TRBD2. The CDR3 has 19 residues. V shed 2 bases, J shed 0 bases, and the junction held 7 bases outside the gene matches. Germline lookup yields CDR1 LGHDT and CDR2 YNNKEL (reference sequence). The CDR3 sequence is CASSQPGTSGGSSTDTQYF. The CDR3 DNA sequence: TGTGCCAGCAGCCAACCCGGGACTAGCGGGGGTTCTAGCACAGATACGCAGTATTTT.